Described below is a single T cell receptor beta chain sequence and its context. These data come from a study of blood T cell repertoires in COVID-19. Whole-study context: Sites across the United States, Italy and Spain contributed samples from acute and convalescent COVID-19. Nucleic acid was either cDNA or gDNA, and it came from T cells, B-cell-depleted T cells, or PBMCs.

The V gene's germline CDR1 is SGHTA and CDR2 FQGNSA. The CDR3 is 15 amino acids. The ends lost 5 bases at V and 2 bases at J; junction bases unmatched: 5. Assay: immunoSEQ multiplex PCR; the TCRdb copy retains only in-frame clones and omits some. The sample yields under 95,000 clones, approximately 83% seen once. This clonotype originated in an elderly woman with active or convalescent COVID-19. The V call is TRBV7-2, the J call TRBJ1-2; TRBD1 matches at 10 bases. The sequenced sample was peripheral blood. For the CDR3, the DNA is TGTGCCAGCAGCCGCGGACAGGGGGTAAACTATGGCTACACCTTC. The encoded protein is CASSRGQGVNYGYTF.